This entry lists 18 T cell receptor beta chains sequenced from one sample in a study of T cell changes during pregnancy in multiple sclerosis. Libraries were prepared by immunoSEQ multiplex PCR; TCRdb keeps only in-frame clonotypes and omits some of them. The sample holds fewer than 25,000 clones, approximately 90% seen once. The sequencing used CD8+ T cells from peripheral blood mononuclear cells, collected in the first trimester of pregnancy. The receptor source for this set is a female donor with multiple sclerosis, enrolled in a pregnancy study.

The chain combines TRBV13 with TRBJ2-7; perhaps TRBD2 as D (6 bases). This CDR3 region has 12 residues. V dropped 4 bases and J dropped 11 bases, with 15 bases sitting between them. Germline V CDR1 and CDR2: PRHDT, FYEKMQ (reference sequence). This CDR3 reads CASSSGGSEEYF. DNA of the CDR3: TGTGCCAGCAGCTCCGGGGGATCAGAGGAGTACTTC.

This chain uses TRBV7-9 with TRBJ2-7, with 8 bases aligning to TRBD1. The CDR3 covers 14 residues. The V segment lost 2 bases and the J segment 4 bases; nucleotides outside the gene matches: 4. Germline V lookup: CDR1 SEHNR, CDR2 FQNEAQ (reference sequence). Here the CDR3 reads CASSLRDRHYEQYF. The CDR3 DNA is TGTGCCAGCAGCTTACGGGACAGGCATTACGAGCAGTACTTC.

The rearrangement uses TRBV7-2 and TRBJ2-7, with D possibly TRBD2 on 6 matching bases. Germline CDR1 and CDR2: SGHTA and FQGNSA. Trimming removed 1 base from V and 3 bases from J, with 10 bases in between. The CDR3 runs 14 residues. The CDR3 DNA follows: TGTGCCAGCAGCTTAGATGGAGGGGACTACGAGCAGTACTTC. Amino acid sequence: CASSLDGGDYEQYF.

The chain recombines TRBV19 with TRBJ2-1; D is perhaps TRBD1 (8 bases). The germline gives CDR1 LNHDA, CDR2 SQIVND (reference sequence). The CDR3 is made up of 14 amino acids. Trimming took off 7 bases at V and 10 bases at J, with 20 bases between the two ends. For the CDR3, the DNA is TGTGCCAGTACCCGGGGGGCAGGGGGCCGGGAGCAGTTCTTC. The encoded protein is CASTRGAGGREQFF.

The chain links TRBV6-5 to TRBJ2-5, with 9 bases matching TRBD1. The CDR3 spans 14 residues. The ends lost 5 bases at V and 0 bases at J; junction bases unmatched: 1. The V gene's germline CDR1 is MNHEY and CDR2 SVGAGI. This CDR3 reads CASSGQGYQETQYF. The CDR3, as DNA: TGTGCCAGCAGTGGACAGGGGTACCAAGAGACCCAGTACTTC.

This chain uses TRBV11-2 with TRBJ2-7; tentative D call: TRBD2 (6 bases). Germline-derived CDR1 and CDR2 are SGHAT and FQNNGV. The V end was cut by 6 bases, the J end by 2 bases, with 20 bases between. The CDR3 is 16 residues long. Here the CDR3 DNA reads TGTGCCAGCAGACCATTAGGCGGGACCAACCCCTACGAGCAGTACTTC. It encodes CASRPLGGTNPYEQYF.

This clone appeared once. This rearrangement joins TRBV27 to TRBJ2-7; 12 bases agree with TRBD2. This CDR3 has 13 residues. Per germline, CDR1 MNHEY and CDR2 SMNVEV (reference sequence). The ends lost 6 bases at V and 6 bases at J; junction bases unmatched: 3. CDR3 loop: CASSTSGRTEQYF. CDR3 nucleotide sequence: TGTGCCAGCAGCACTAGCGGGAGGACCGAGCAGTACTTC.

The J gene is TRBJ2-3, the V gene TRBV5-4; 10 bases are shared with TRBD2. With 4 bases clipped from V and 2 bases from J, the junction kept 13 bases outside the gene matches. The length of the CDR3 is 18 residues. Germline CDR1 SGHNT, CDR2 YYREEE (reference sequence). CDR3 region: CASSALAGTELNTDTQYF. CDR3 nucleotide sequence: TGTGCCAGCAGCGCACTAGCGGGGACCGAACTAAACACAGATACGCAGTATTTT.

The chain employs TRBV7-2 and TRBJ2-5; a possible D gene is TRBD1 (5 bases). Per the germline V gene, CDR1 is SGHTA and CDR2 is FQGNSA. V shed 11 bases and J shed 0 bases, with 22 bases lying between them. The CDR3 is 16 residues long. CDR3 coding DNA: TGTGCCCCGGACGCAGGGTCTGAGAGATACCAAGAGACCCAGTACTTC. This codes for CAPDAGSERYQETQYF.

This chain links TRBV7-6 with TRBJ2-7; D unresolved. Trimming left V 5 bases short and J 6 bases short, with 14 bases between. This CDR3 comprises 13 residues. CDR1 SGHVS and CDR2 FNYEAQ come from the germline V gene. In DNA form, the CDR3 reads TGTGCCAGCAGCGAACCCACTTTCGGCGAGCAGTACTTC. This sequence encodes CASSEPTFGEQYF.

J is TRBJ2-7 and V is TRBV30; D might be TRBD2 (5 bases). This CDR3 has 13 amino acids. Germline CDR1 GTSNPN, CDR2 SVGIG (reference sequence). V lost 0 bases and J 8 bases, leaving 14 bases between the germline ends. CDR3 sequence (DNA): TGTGCCTGGAGTGTCGCGGAACTAGACAAGCAGTACTTC. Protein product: CAWSVAELDKQYF.

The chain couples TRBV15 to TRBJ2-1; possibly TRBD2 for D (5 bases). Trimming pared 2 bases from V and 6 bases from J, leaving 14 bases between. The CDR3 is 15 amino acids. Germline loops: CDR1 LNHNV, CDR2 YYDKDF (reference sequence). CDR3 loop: CATSRSGLEGNEQFF. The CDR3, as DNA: TGTGCCACCAGCAGAAGCGGCCTAGAGGGCAATGAGCAGTTCTTC.

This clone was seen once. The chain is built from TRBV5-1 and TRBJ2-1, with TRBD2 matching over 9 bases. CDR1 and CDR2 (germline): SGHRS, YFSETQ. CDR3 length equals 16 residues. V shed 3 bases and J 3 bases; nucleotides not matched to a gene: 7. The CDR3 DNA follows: TGCGCCAGCAGCTATACGACTAGCGGCCTCTACAATGAGCAGTTCTTC. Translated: CASSYTTSGLYNEQFF.

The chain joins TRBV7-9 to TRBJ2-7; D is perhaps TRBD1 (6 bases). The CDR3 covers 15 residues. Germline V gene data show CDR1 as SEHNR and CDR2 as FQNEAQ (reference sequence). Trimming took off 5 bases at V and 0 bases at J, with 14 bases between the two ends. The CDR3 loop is CASSGRDIPSYEQYF. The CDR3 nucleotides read TGTGCCAGCAGCGGCCGGGACATTCCCTCCTACGAGCAGTACTTC.

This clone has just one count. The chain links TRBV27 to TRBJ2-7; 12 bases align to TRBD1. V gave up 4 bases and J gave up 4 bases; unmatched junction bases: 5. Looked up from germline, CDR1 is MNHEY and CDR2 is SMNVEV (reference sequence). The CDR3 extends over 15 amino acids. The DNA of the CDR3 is TGTGCCAGCAGTTCTCCGGGACAGGGGGCGTACGAGCAGTACTTC. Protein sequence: CASSSPGQGAYEQYF.

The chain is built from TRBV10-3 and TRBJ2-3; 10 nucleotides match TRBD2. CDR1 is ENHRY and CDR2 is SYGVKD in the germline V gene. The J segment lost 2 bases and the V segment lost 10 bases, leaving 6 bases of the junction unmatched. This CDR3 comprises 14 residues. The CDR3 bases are TGTGCCACTGGACTAGCGGCGCACACAGATACGCAGTATTTT. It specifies CATGLAAHTDTQYF.

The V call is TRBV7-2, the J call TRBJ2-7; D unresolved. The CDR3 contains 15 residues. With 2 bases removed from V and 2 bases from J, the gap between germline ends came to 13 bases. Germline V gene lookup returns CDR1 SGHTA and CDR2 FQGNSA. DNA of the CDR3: TGTGCCAGCAGCTTACGATACTATAACCCCTACGAGCAGTACTTC. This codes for CASSLRYYNPYEQYF.

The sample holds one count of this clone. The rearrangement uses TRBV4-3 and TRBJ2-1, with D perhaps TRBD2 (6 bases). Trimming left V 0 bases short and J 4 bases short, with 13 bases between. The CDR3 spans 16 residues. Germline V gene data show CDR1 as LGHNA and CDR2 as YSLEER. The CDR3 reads CASSQDPGEGYNEQFF. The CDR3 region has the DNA TGCGCCAGCAGCCAAGATCCGGGAGAGGGGTACAATGAGCAGTTCTTC.